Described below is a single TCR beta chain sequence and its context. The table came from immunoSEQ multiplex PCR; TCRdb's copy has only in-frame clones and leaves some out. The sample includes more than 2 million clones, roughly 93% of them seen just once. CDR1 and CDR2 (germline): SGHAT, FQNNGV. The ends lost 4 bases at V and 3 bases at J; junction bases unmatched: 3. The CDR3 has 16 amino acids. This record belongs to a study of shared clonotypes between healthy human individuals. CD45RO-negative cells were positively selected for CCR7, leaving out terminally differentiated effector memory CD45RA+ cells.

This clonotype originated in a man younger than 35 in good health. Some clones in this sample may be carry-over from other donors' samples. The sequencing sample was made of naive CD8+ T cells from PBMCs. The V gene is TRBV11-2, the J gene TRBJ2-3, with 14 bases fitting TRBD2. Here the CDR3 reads CASSSGLAGGTDTQYF. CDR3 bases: TGTGCCAGCAGCTCCGGACTAGCGGGAGGAACAGATACGCAGTATTTT.